A selection of T cell receptor beta chains follows, all from one sample in a study of T-cell memory formation after mild COVID-19. Using its own MiXCR run on the 5' RACE reads, TCRdb lists one record per CDR3 protein. The repertoire holds nearly 250,000 distinct CDR3 sequences, with roughly 15% as singletons. What was sequenced was PBMCs or a T cell subset sorted from them (not recorded which). These TCRs come from an adult woman who had mild COVID-19 (a few samples of this study predate the infection). Cell type and time point are not known. The CDR3 runs from the conserved cysteine through the conserved F or W. D genes are given only for firm matches. Expanded clones are given a class, and other clones once, few, many or no size at all.

d_call	v_call	j_call	clone_size	cdr3_nt	cdr3_aa
-	TRBV6-4	TRBJ2-4	-	TGTGCCAGCAGTGAATCCCAGGTCGAAGTTTCAAACATTCAGTACTTC	CASSESQVEVSNIQYF
-	TRBV6-5	TRBJ1-6	-	TGTGCCAGCAGTTACTCAGGGGCCGGCGGTTCACCCCTCCACTTT	CASSYSGAGGSPLHF
-	TRBV7-8	TRBJ1-5	-	TGTGCCAGCAGCTTAGCGTCCAGGGGCCGACAGCCCCAGCATTTT	CASSLASRGRQPQHF
-	TRBV3-1	TRBJ2-7	-	TGTGCCAGCAGCCAAGACTCTAGCGCCTTTACCTACGAGCAGTACTTC	CASSQDSSAFTYEQYF
-	TRBV18	TRBJ1-1	many	TGTGCCAGCTCGCCCGAATGGAACACTGAAGCTTTCTTT	CASSPEWNTEAFF
-	TRBV3-1	TRBJ2-5	many	TGTGCCAGCAGCCGCGCCAATCAGGGGATCAGGACCCAGTACTTC	CASSRANQGIRTQYF
TRBD2	TRBV4-3	TRBJ2-1	-	TGCGCCAGCAGCCAGAGTGGACTAGCGGTAGAGCAGTTCTTC	CASSQSGLAVEQFF
-	TRBV3-1	TRBJ2-2	few	TGTGCCAGCAGCCATATGCCTCGGGGGTCCGGGGAGCTGTTTTTT	CASSHMPRGSGELFF
-	TRBV7-2	TRBJ2-3	-	TGTGCCAGCAGTATTGGATGGACCCATAGCACAGATACGCAGTATTTT	CASSIGWTHSTDTQYF
TRBD1	TRBV6-6	TRBJ1-1	-	TGTGCCAGCAGTTACACGGGGCAGGGGGCGGTTGGCACTGAAGCTTTCTTT	CASSYTGQGAVGTEAFF
TRBD1	TRBV27	TRBJ2-2	few	TGTGCCAGCAGTTTATATGCGGGACAGGGAATCACCGGGGAGCTGTTTTTT	CASSLYAGQGITGELFF
-	TRBV5-1	TRBJ2-1	few	TGCGCCAGCAGCTTGGGACAGCAGTACAATGAGCAGTTCTTC	CASSLGQQYNEQFF
TRBD1	TRBV4-1	TRBJ1-4	few	TGCGCCAGCAGCCAACGGACAGGGGTGGTAAATGAAAAACTGTTTTTT	CASSQRTGVVNEKLFF
-	TRBV18	TRBJ1-2	few	TGTGCCAGCTCACCACCGGACATAGCGTCTGGCTACACCTTC	CASSPPDIASGYTF
-	TRBV7-2	TRBJ2-5	many	TGTGCCAGCAGCTTAGAGGCTAGGGAGGAGACCCAGTACTTC	CASSLEAREETQYF
TRBD2	TRBV5-5	TRBJ2-7	many	TGTGCCAGCAGCCCCGGACTAGCGGGAGCCACCTACGAGCAGTACTTC	CASSPGLAGATYEQYF
-	TRBV6-1	TRBJ2-2	few	TGTGCCAACAAGAAGGGCGGATCCGGGGAGCTGTTTTTT	CANKKGGSGELFF
TRBD1	TRBV12-3/TRBV12-4	TRBJ1-1	many	TGTGCCAGCAGTTTAGGGACAGGGTGGTCCACTGAAGCTTTCTTT	CASSLGTGWSTEAFF
TRBD1	TRBV5-1	TRBJ2-3	-	TGCGCCAGCAGCAAGGACAGGGCCTCTAGCACAGATACGCAGTATTTT	CASSKDRASSTDTQYF
-	TRBV5-4	TRBJ1-1	-	TGTGCCAGCAGCCCCGCGGGGGGTGTAATTGAAGCTTTCTTT	CASSPAGGVIEAFF
TRBD2	TRBV6-2/TRBV6-3	TRBJ2-5	once	TGTGCCAGCAGAGGGACTAGCGGGCTCGCGGAGACCCAGTACTTC	CASRGTSGLAETQYF